A selection of T cell receptor beta chains follows, all from one sample in a study of blood T cells in healthy people across ages. MiXCR, run by TCRdb on the 5' RACE reads, gives a single entry per CDR3 protein. The profile covers about 1 million distinct CDR3 sequences, with over 35% appearing a single time and about 19% taken by the ten largest. Input material: blood. These receptors were taken from a woman aged 55-69 years in good health. CDR3s include the opening cysteine and the closing phenylalanine or tryptophan. A D gene is named only where the DNA matches it firmly. Clone size, where shown, is once, few, many, or a class for clones that have expanded.

.	.	TRBJ2-1	TRBV6-1	TGTGCCAGCAGTGTATACTACCGCTCCTACAATGAGCAGTTCTTC	CASSVYYRSYNEQFF
.	.	TRBJ1-5	TRBV20-1	TGCAGTGCTAGATCCGGGCAAGAAATCGGGGTCCGTCAGCCCCAGCATTTT	CSARSGQEIGVRQPQHF
.	.	TRBJ2-4	TRBV2	TGTGCCAGCAGTGAAATTGCAGGGACGTCAAACATTCAGTACTTC	CASSEIAGTSNIQYF
.	.	TRBJ2-7	TRBV4-1	TGCGCCAGCAGCCAAGCTCGTGATTCGGCCGAGGCAACCTACGAGCAGTACTTC	CASSQARDSAEATYEQYF
.	once	TRBJ2-6	TRBV7-2	TGTGCCAGCAGCTTAGCTCCTATCTCTGGGGCCAACGTCCTGACTTTC	CASSLAPISGANVLTF
.	few	TRBJ1-2	TRBV29-1	TGCAGCGTCGAGACAGTTCCCCCTGACTATGGCTACACCTTC	CSVETVPPDYGYTF
TRBD1	few	TRBJ1-2	TRBV29-1	TGCAGCGTTGAGACAGGGGGCTCGGGAGGCTACACCTTC	CSVETGGSGGYTF
.	.	TRBJ2-1	TRBV18	TGTGCCAGCTCACCACTGGCCCCCGGGATCACGTTCTACAATGAGCAGTTCTTC	CASSPLAPGITFYNEQFF
TRBD2	.	TRBJ2-3	TRBV5-1	TGCGCCAGCAGCTTGATGAGGGGAGGGCCATCAGATACGCAGTATTTT	CASSLMRGGPSDTQYF
.	few	TRBJ1-2	TRBV28	TGTGCCAGCAGTTTAGGCAGTGACCAGAGCTACACCTTC	CASSLGSDQSYTF
.	few	TRBJ2-3	TRBV5-1	TGCGCCAGCAGACGGGGGAGCCTCACAGATACGCAGTATTTT	CASRRGSLTDTQYF
.	.	TRBJ1-4	TRBV20-1	TGCAGTGCTAGAGATCCACGGGCAACTAATGAAAAACTGTTTTTT	CSARDPRATNEKLFF
TRBD2	few	TRBJ2-3	TRBV7-2	TGTGCCAGCAGCCCCAGACTAGCGGGAAGGGCAGATACGCAGTATTTT	CASSPRLAGRADTQYF
.	.	TRBJ2-7	TRBV6-5	TGTGCCAGCAGTTACCAGTCAAGAAGGTCCTCCTACGAGCAGTACTTC	CASSYQSRRSSYEQYF